One and the same sample provided the 4 T cell receptor beta chains below, sequenced in a study of blood T cells in healthy people across ages. A sample-barcoded 5' primer and a J-beta primer mix were used in a second PCR of about 7 to 12 cycles. TCRdb re-called the 5' RACE reads with MiXCR, one entry per CDR3 protein. The profile shows about 1.4 million distinct CDR3 sequences, 45% to 70% of them singletons. Sequenced material: blood. The receptor set was obtained from a man aged 18 to 35 in good health.

V gene TRBV6-5 combines with J gene TRBJ1-2; 9 positions match TRBD1. CDR1 is MNHEY and CDR2 is SVGAGI in the germline V gene. The CDR3 extends over 17 amino acids. V lost 0 bases to trimming and J lost 6 bases; unmatched junction nucleotides: 11. The CDR3, as DNA: TGTGCCAGCAGTTACTCGAGTCCGGGACAGGGCTTAAATGGCTACACCTTC. It encodes CASSYSSPGQGLNGYTF.

The V call is TRBV7-9, the J call TRBJ1-4; 8 bases fit TRBD1. This CDR3 comprises 16 residues. V gave up 2 bases and J gave up 6 bases; unmatched junction bases: 8. Germline CDR1 reads SEHNR; CDR2 reads FQNEAQ (reference sequence). The DNA of the CDR3 is TGTGCCAGCAGCTTACCTTTGGGGGGACAGGATGAAAAACTGTTTTTT. Amino acids: CASSLPLGGQDEKLFF. Together with reference TRBV7-9 and TRBJ1-4, the CDR3 gives the full variable domain: DTGVSQNPRHKITKRGQNVTFRCDPISEHNRLYWYRQTLGQGPEFLTYFQNEAQLEKSRLLSDRFSAERPKGSFSTLEIQRTEQGDSAMYLCASSLPLGGQDEKLFFGSGTQLSVL.

This rearrangement joins TRBV4-1 to TRBJ2-1, with TRBD2 identical over 10 bases. The CDR3 runs to 15 residues. Germline CDR1 MGHRA, CDR2 YSYEKL. Trimming at V came to 6 bases and at J to 4 bases, leaving 6 bases not matched to a gene. In nucleotides, the CDR3 is TGCGCCAGCAGGAGGGAGCGGGGGGGTTACAATGAGCAGTTCTTC. It encodes CASRRERGGYNEQFF.

The chain combines TRBV29-1 with TRBJ1-1, with a tentative D call TRBD1 (5 bases). Deletions cut 6 bases from V and 7 bases from J, with 18 bases between. Germline V gene sequence: CDR1 SQVTM, CDR2 ANQGSEA. The CDR3 consists of 13 residues. The DNA for the CDR3 is TGCAGCGTCCCTAGGGAGGGGTTGGGTGAAGCTTTCTTT. Amino acids: CSVPREGLGEAFF.